This T cell receptor beta chain was identified in a study of blood T cell repertoires in COVID-19. The data were produced by immunoSEQ multiplex PCR, yet TCRdb's version contains in-frame clones alone and is incomplete. The sample carries around 480,000 clones, about 85% recorded once. The CDR3 totals 16 residues. From germline, CDR1 is SGHTA and CDR2 FQGTGA. Between the trimmed V and J ends, which lost 1 base and 0 bases, there was a span of 10 bases. Sequences were obtained from PBMCs or T cells enriched from blood (not recorded which). This TCR came from a woman under 30 who had recovered from COVID-19. V and J are TRBV7-3 and TRBJ2-1; the D is unclear. CDR3 DNA: TGTGCCAGCAGCTTAAGGCAGTCAAGCTCCTACAATGAGCAGTTCTTC. Protein: CASSLRQSSSYNEQFF.